Shown below are 18 T cell receptor beta chains from a single sample sequenced in a study of T cells in Graves' hyperthyroidism and ophthalmopathy. RNA transcripts served as the template for amplifying TCR beta CDR3 regions. First-round RT-PCR of the TCR CDR3 relied on the HTBI primer set. TCRdb ran MiXCR on the multiplex PCR reads and lists one entry per CDR3 protein. The data contain some 180,000 distinct CDR3 sequences, about 15% of them singletons. Input material: blood. The receptors shown here come from a woman aged 50 to 65 with Graves' hyperthyroidism.

This clonotype appeared many times. The rearrangement links TRBV29-1 to TRBJ2-7; D remains ambiguous. Germline V gene data show CDR1 as SQVTM and CDR2 as ANQGSEA. CDR3 length: 14 amino acids. V dropped 3 bases and J dropped 0 bases, with 12 bases sitting between them. In nucleotides, the CDR3 is TGCAGCGTTGAGTGGGCCACCCGCTCCTACGAGCAGTACTTC. This gives the protein CSVEWATRSYEQYF.

The chain couples TRBV19 to TRBJ2-1; D may be TRBD2 (6 bases). The V end was cut by 5 bases, the J end by 2 bases, with 16 bases between. Germline V gene sequence: CDR1 LNHDA, CDR2 SQIVND (reference sequence). This CDR3 is built from 16 residues. The CDR3 reads CASSSQAGAPYNEQFF. CDR3 nucleotides: TGTGCCAGTAGTTCCCAAGCGGGCGCACCCTACAATGAGCAGTTCTTC.

The sample holds many counts of this clonotype. The chain employs TRBV19 and TRBJ1-2; TRBD1 might be the D (6 bases). This CDR3 spans 13 amino acids. CDR1 is LNHDA and CDR2 is SQIVND in the germline V gene (reference sequence). V was trimmed by 3 bases and J by 12 bases, leaving 17 bases between them. Here the CDR3 DNA reads TGTGCCAGTAGTATCGCGGCAGGGGTCTTCAACACCTTC. It translates to CASSIAAGVFNTF.

This clonotype was observed at least ten times. This sequence joins TRBV6-5 and TRBJ1-1; 12 nucleotides align to TRBD1. Trimming removed 5 bases from V and 4 bases from J; junction bases left unmatched: 11. The CDR3 has 17 amino acids. Looked up from germline, CDR1 is MNHEY and CDR2 is SVGAGI. In DNA, the CDR3 is TGTGCCAGCAGTATACTCGGGACAGGGGGCTATAGCACTGAAGCTTTCTTT. Translation: CASSILGTGGYSTEAFF.

This clonotype was seen many times. The rearrangement joins TRBV12-3 or TRBV12-4 to TRBJ2-1; possibly TRBD2 for D (6 bases). Trimming pared 5 bases from V and 1 base from J, leaving 9 bases between. This CDR3 has 14 residues. In nucleotides, the CDR3 is TGTGCCAGCAGTGAACGGGGGTCCTACAATGAGCAGTTCTTC. It yields the protein CASSERGSYNEQFF.

The chain is built from TRBV7-3 and TRBJ2-6; D uncertain. This CDR3 spans 17 amino acids. The V gene lost 5 bases and the J gene lost 0 bases, with 14 bases spanning the gap. CDR1 is SGHTA, CDR2 FQGTGA, per germline. CDR3 nucleotide sequence: TGTGCCAGCAGCATAAACAGCCTACTCTCTGGGGCCAACGTCCTGACTTTC. As protein: CASSINSLLSGANVLTF.

This clonotype was seen many times. The chain joins TRBV24-1 to TRBJ1-6; no clear D gene. This CDR3 comprises 12 residues. The ends were cut back, 2 bases at V and 11 bases at J, with 6 bases in the middle. Germline CDR1 reads KGHDR; CDR2 reads SFDVKD. The DNA of the CDR3 is TGTGCCACCAGTGATTCTGGCACACCCCTCCACTTT. It is translated as CATSDSGTPLHF.

In its sample, this clonotype was seen many times. The chain has TRBV24-1 and TRBJ2-1; D is unclear. The CDR3 is 11 residues long. The V gene lost 10 bases and the J gene lost 4 bases, with 7 bases spanning the gap. Germline V gives CDR1 KGHDR, CDR2 SFDVKD. The CDR3 here is CATDNYNEQFF. The CDR3 coding sequence is TGTGCCACAGATAATTACAATGAGCAGTTCTTC.

This clonotype has ten or more counts. The chain has TRBV12-3 or TRBV12-4 and TRBJ2-1; TRBD2 agrees at 7 bases. The V gene end was trimmed by 3 bases and the J gene end by 10 bases; junction bases not matched to a gene: 18. The CDR3 runs 17 residues. In DNA form, the CDR3 reads TGTGCCAGCAGTTTGGACGGGGTCGGGGCTACCGGGAGGGAGCAGTTCTTC. Protein sequence: CASSLDGVGATGREQFF.

In DNA form, the CDR3 reads TGTGCCAGCAGTTTAGACAGGGGTGAAAAACTGTTTTTT. Translating gives CASSLDRGEKLFF. The gene calls are TRBV27 and TRBJ1-4, with TRBD1 identical over 8 bases. The CDR3 loop spans 13 amino acids. Germline CDR1 reads MNHEY; CDR2 reads SMNVEV (reference sequence). The trim removed 2 bases at V and 7 bases at J, leaving 0 bases unmatched.

This clonotype was seen ten or more times. V usage is TRBV5-1 and J usage is TRBJ2-5; D is perhaps TRBD1 (5 bases). CDR1 and CDR2 from the germline V gene are SGHRS and YFSETQ. V lost 3 bases and J lost 5, with 20 bases in between. This CDR3 spans 16 amino acids. CDR3 coding DNA: TGCGCCAGCAGCTCCGCTACGGGCCCCTCAGGGGAGACCCAGTACTTC. It codes for CASSSATGPSGETQYF.

At least ten counts were recorded for this clonotype. Written as DNA, the CDR3 is TGTGCCAGCAGTTTACCCGGGGAGACCCAGTACTTC. Protein sequence: CASSLPGETQYF. V gene TRBV28 combines with J gene TRBJ2-5, with D unclear. Trimming shortened V by 2 bases and J by 5 bases, and 6 bases separated the two germline ends. Germline V gene data show CDR1 as MDHEN and CDR2 as SYDVKM. The CDR3 contains 12 residues.

The chain is built from TRBV9 and TRBJ2-7; the D gene is possibly TRBD2 (5 bases). The CDR3 is 16 amino acids. The germline CDR1 and CDR2 sequences are SGDLS and YYNGEE. Trimming left V 2 bases short and J 3 bases short, with 18 bases between. DNA of the CDR3: TGTGCCAGCAGCGTCAGCGAGACTACCCTCTTCTACGAGCAGTACTTC. Its translation: CASSVSETTLFYEQYF. The complete variable domain, with remaining parts taken from reference TRBV9 and TRBJ2-7, reads DSGVTQTPKHLITATGQRVTLRCSPRSGDLSVYWYQQSLDQGLQFLIQYYNGEERAKGNILERFSAQQFPDLHSELNLSSLELGDSALYFCASSVSETTLFYEQYFGPGTRLTVT.

This clonotype occurred once. This chain connects TRBV11-2 to TRBJ2-7; D remains unclear. V lost 4 bases and J 0 bases, leaving 10 bases between the germline ends. Germline assignment: CDR1 SGHAT and CDR2 FQNNGV. The CDR3 extends over 14 amino acids. The CDR3 spells CASSSAGRSYEQYF. The CDR3 region has the DNA TGTGCCAGCAGCTCCGCCGGACGCTCCTACGAGCAGTACTTC.

This clonotype showed up many times. The chain is built from TRBV12-3 or TRBV12-4 and TRBJ1-2; D unresolved. CDR3 size: 15 residues. Trimming removed 5 bases from V and 6 bases from J, with 19 bases in between. The CDR3 spells CASSTPQEILDGYTF. As DNA, the CDR3 is TGTGCCAGCAGTACCCCCCAGGAGATCTTGGATGGCTACACCTTC.

This clonotype was recorded at least ten times. CDR3 sequence (DNA): TGTGCCAGCAGAGGTGGGGGGGCTGGCACAGATACGCAGTATTTT. Its translation: CASRGGGAGTDTQYF. The chain employs TRBV6-1 and TRBJ2-3; maybe TRBD2 (7 bases). The V end lost 6 bases, the J end lost 1 base, and 14 bases lay between the germline ends. The CDR3 runs to 15 residues. Germline CDR1 and CDR2: MNHNS and SASEGT.

This clonotype was counted a single time. The rearrangement uses TRBV6-1 and TRBJ1-2; 9 positions agree with TRBD1. The V gene end was trimmed by 7 bases and the J gene end by 4 bases; junction bases not matched to a gene: 10. Germline assignment: CDR1 MNHNS and CDR2 SASEGT. There are 15 residues in the CDR3. The CDR3 loop is CASTPSTGGAYGYTF. CDR3 DNA: TGTGCCAGCACCCCATCGACAGGGGGGGCCTATGGCTACACCTTC.

This clonotype was observed many times. The genes are TRBV19 and TRBJ2-5; D gene unclear. The CDR3 covers 11 residues. V was clipped by 1 base and J by 5 bases, with 2 bases between them. Germline CDR1 and CDR2: LNHDA and SQIVND (reference sequence). CDR3 DNA sequence: TGTGCCAGTAGTATAGCGGAGACCCAGTACTTC. This gives the protein CASSIAETQYF.